This is a list of T cell receptor beta chains from one sample in a study of T cells in Graves' hyperthyroidism and ophthalmopathy. Each CDR3 protein is one row after TCRdb ran MiXCR on the multiplex PCR reads. The data hold around 720,000 distinct CDR3 sequences, with under 45% observed a single time. Sequencing input: blood. The receptors were sampled from a woman between 35 and 50 years old with Graves' hyperthyroidism. Each CDR3 is given with its conserved first and last residue. The D gene is left open where the match is weak. Size is stated for part of the rows, as once, few or many counts, or as a class when the clone is expanded.

d_gene	j_gene	abundance	v_gene	CDR3nt	CDR3aa
TRBD2	TRBJ2-7	-	TRBV4-3	TGCGCCAGCAGCCCGGGAGGGGACATCTCCTACGAGCAGTACTTC	CASSPGGDISYEQYF
-	TRBJ1-3	-	TRBV12-3/TRBV12-4	TGTGCCAGCAGTTTCGGTAGGGGAAACACCATATATTTT	CASSFGRGNTIYF
-	TRBJ1-5	many	TRBV6-6	TGTGCCAGCAGTTACTCAGGGGTTGAGCCCCAGCATTTT	CASSYSGVEPQHF
TRBD1	TRBJ1-6	many	TRBV7-6	TGTGCCAGCAGCTCGACAGGGGGTAATTCACCCCTCCACTTT	CASSSTGGNSPLHF
-	TRBJ1-3	-	TRBV28	TGTGCCAGCAGTTTATTTGATCGACGGGGATTTGCAAACACCATATATTTT	CASSLFDRRGFANTIYF
-	TRBJ1-5	few	TRBV11-2	TGTGCCAGCAGCTTATCGCTAGCGGGAGGCGACGAGACCCAGCATTTT	CASSLSLAGGDETQHF
-	TRBJ1-2	few	TRBV5-4	TGTGCCAGCAGCATGGACTCCGGCAGGTATGGCTACACCTTC	CASSMDSGRYGYTF
TRBD2	TRBJ2-7	-	TRBV19	TGTGCTAGCAGCTTAGCGGCGGGAGGATACTACGAGCAGTACTTC	CASSLAAGGYYEQYF
-	TRBJ1-2	-	TRBV10-2	TGCGCCAACAGTGAGGGAGGGGCTAACTATGGCTACACCTTC	CANSEGGANYGYTF
TRBD1	TRBJ2-5	many	TRBV29-1	TGCAGCGTTGGGGAGGGACAGGGGGCGCGGGAGACCCAGTACTTC	CSVGEGQGARETQYF
-	TRBJ1-1	many	TRBV24-1	TGTGCCACCAGGGGGGAGGCGGGGGACACTGAAGCTTTCTTT	CATRGEAGDTEAFF
TRBD1	TRBJ1-1	few	TRBV12-3/TRBV12-4	TGTGCCAGCAGCCACCCCCGGGACAGGGCCGAAACTTTCTTT	CASSHPRDRAETFF
-	TRBJ2-5	many	TRBV19	TGTGCCAGTAGTATCGCTGGGATAGAGACCCAGTACTTC	CASSIAGIETQYF
-	TRBJ1-2	-	TRBV5-5	TGTGCCAGCAGATCTGACGGGTGGGGCTACACCTTC	CASRSDGWGYTF
-	TRBJ2-6	-	TRBV6-5	TGTGCCAGCAGCCACCTTTTCTCTGGGGCCAACGTCCTGACTTTC	CASSHLFSGANVLTF
TRBD1	TRBJ1-5	many	TRBV7-9	TGTGCCAGCAGCGACACCGGGACAGGGGGCGCGAACCAGCCCCAGCATTTT	CASSDTGTGGANQPQHF
-	TRBJ1-2	many	TRBV19	TGTGCCAGTAGTATGGACAAGCGCGGGACGGGCACTATTGGCTACACCTTC	CASSMDKRGTGTIGYTF
-	TRBJ2-7	few	TRBV4-3	TGCGCCAGCAGCCAAGATAGGGCAGGGTGGTACGAGCAGTACTTC	CASSQDRAGWYEQYF
-	TRBJ1-1	-	TRBV7-2	TGTGCCAGCAGCTTAGTCGGGGGCCCCACTGAGGCTTTCTTT	CASSLVGGPTEAFF
-	TRBJ2-7	many	TRBV10-3	TGTGCCATCAGTGGGGCAACCTACGAGCAGTACTTC	CAISGATYEQYF
-	TRBJ2-2	-	TRBV14	TGTGCCAGCAGCCACGTCCCCGGGGAGCTGTTTTTT	CASSHVPGELFF
TRBD1	TRBJ2-5	many	TRBV7-2	TGTGCCAGCAGCTTGAATCAGGGGGCATGGGAGACCCAGTACTTC	CASSLNQGAWETQYF
TRBD1	TRBJ1-1	many	TRBV7-9	TGTGCCAGCAGTACAGGGGGATGGAACACTGAAGCTTTCTTT	CASSTGGWNTEAFF
TRBD1	TRBJ1-4	many	TRBV24-1	TGTGCCACCAGTGACTCTGGACAGGGACTGGCTAATGAAAAACTGTTTTTT	CATSDSGQGLANEKLFF
-	TRBJ1-3	many	TRBV2	TGTGCCAGCAGTGGGACCATCTCGGGAAACACCATATATTTT	CASSGTISGNTIYF
TRBD1	TRBJ1-1	-	TRBV9	TGTGCCAGCAGCTCGCGGACAGGGATTGAAGCTTTCTTT	CASSSRTGIEAFF
-	TRBJ1-2	-	TRBV5-1	TGCGCCAGCAGCTTGGTGGCGGCAGAGACTAACTATGGCTACACCTTC	CASSLVAAETNYGYTF
TRBD2	TRBJ2-5	many	TRBV7-2	TGTGCCAGCAGCTACGGCGAGCGGGGGAAAGAGACCCAGTACTTC	CASSYGERGKETQYF
TRBD1	TRBJ2-5	many	TRBV2	TGTGCCGGCCGGACAGGGGAAGAGACCCAGTACTTC	CAGRTGEETQYF
-	TRBJ1-4	-	TRBV25-1	TGTGCCAGCAGAGAGGCTCAACAGGGTAATGAAAAACTGTTTTTT	CASREAQQGNEKLFF
-	TRBJ1-2	few	TRBV6-2/TRBV6-3	TGTGCCAGCAGTAACAGTCGCAGGGGCCACACCTTC	CASSNSRRGHTF
-	TRBJ1-2	few	TRBV6-1	TGTGCCAGCACCCGGGGGCCGGTCTATGGCTACACCTTC	CASTRGPVYGYTF
-	TRBJ1-5	-	TRBV6-6	TGTGCCAGCAGCCAACCCGGGGGGCGCAGTCATCAGCCCCAGCATTTT	CASSQPGGRSHQPQHF
-	TRBJ2-7	-	TRBV4-3	TGCGCCAGCAGCCAAGTCCCGGGGGCTTCCTACGAGCAGTACTTC	CASSQVPGASYEQYF
-	TRBJ2-6	once	TRBV29-1	TGCAGCGGATCCCTGGCAGGGTTTTTC	CSGSLAGFF
-	TRBJ1-5	-	TRBV7-2	TGCGCCAGCAGTAGGACCGTAATCAATAGCAATCAGCCCCAGCATTTT	CASSRTVINSNQPQHF
-	TRBJ2-7	-	TRBV12-3/TRBV12-4	TGTGCCAGCAGTTGGGGGGATCTTTACGAGCAGTACTTC	CASSWGDLYEQYF
TRBD1	TRBJ1-1	few	TRBV5-1	TGCGCCAGCAGCTTGGAGGCGGGACAGACTGAAGCTTTCTTT	CASSLEAGQTEAFF
TRBD2	TRBJ2-1	-	TRBV19	TGTGCCAGTAGTACGGGACTACTCAATGAGCAGTTCTTC	CASSTGLLNEQFF
-	TRBJ2-7	many	TRBV13	TGTGCCAGCAGCTTAGGCTCCATTAGCTACGAGCAGTACTTC	CASSLGSISYEQYF
TRBD1	TRBJ2-2	-	TRBV19	TGTGCCAGTAGCAGGGACAGGGACTCCATTTTT	CASSRDRDSIF
-	TRBJ2-5	many	TRBV10-2	TGCGCCAGCAGTGAGCCAAGCGACGGGCATCCAGGGGAGACCCAGTACTTC	CASSEPSDGHPGETQYF
-	TRBJ2-3	-	TRBV25-1	TGTGCCAGCAGTTCTTCCCCTTTTACAGGGACAGATACGCAGTATTTT	CASSSSPFTGTDTQYF
-	TRBJ2-2	many	TRBV7-7	TGTGCTAGCAGCCCCGGGACGTACACCGGGGAGCTGTTTTTT	CASSPGTYTGELFF
-	TRBJ2-7	many	TRBV5-8	TGTGCCAGCAGCTTCACGGAAACCTACGAGCAGTACTTC	CASSFTETYEQYF
TRBD2	TRBJ2-2	-	TRBV7-9	TGTGCCAGCAGCTTTCTGTCGGGGAGGGACGGGGAGCTGTTTTTT	CASSFLSGRDGELFF
-	TRBJ2-7	many	TRBV2	TGTGCCAGCAGTGGGACGGTACTCTACGAGCAGTACTTC	CASSGTVLYEQYF
TRBD1	TRBJ1-2	many	TRBV29-1	TGCAGCGTTGATCAGACAGGGGGCGCGACCTTCCAGCCTTATGGCTACACCTTC	CSVDQTGGATFQPYGYTF
TRBD1	TRBJ1-2	-	TRBV24-1	TGTGCCACCAGTGACGGGACAGCGTATGGCTACACCTTC	CATSDGTAYGYTF